This entry describes one T cell receptor (beta chain). TCRdb redid the calling of the 5' RACE reads with MiXCR, one entry per CDR3 protein. The sample lists 450,000 to 550,000 distinct CDR3 sequences; 21% were seen once. The CDR3 is made up of 15 amino acids. V was clipped by 3 bases and J by 0 bases, with 12 bases between them. The germline V gene encodes CDR1 SGHTS and CDR2 YDEGEE. The record originates from a study of T cells after yellow fever vaccination. Study-wide background: Where fractions had low cell numbers, libraries were prepared from them with the SMART-Seq v4 Ultra Low Input RNA kit.

This chain uses TRBV5-8 with TRBJ1-1; possible D gene TRBD1, 5 bases. The starting material was PBMCs, obtained roughly 20 days after the first yellow fever vaccination. The origin of this receptor is a young man who received the YFV17D yellow fever vaccine. CDR3 loop: CASSSSPGLNTEAFF. Here the CDR3 DNA reads TGTGCCAGCAGCTCCTCACCAGGGTTGAACACTGAAGCTTTCTTT.